Listed here is a single TCR beta chain. The CDR3 length is 11 residues. V lost 2 bases to trimming and J lost 6 bases, with 3 bases between them. The germline gives CDR1 LGHDT, CDR2 YNNKEL (reference sequence). Measured with immunoSEQ multiplex PCR; TCRdb has only the in-frame clones, and not every one. The sample consists of some 120,000 clones, around 88% of them appearing once. The sample comes from a study of blood T cell repertoires in COVID-19. V and J are TRBV3-1 (or the pseudogene TRBV3-2) and TRBJ2-3, with D uncertain. Sequencing was carried out using peripheral blood. The TCR sequence derives from a woman between 50 and 59 years old with active or convalescent COVID-19. CDR3 loop: CASSQPDTQYF. The CDR3 DNA sequence: TGTGCCAGCAGCCAACCTGATACGCAGTATTTT.